Sequencing of this T cell receptor beta chain was carried out in a study of blood T cells in healthy people across ages (dated by TCRdb to about 2015). Study-wide context: In model experiments, roughly one uniquely barcoded TCR beta cDNA molecule per two T cells was captured by template switching. Age-related changes in TCR beta repertoire diversity were measured in the study by deep sequencing normalized with unique cDNA molecular identifiers. Four age groups were formed from the donors: young (average approximately 15 years), middle-aged (around 40), aged (approximately 60) and long-lived (about 75). The study analyzed two additional independent replicas of 1 million unique cDNA reads from the same blood draw for two donors, one aged 18 to 30 and one aged 80 or older. The study at large found these results: Estimates of total diversity based on one million sequenced T cells were regarded as lower bounds and as underestimates. A strong correlation was found between observed TCR beta diversity and the percentage of naive T cells measured by flow cytometry. Since profiling was done on bulk unsorted PBMCs, naive and antigen-experienced compartments could not be conclusively compared. The long-lived group showed more naive CD4+ T cells, fewer expanded clones and increased TCR diversity than the aged group, suggesting age selection. Observed TCR beta diversity per million T cells fell roughly linearly with age, and a significant reduction was already apparent by age approximately 40. Because the CMV infection status of the donors was unknown, age-related changes in expanded clonotypes may potentially have been confounded.

This clonotype was found a few times. Its antigen specificity is not known. Base qualities are not at hand, and no much larger clone is one base apart. The 40 or so donors, aged 6 to 90 years, were systemically healthy Caucasian individuals from Russia. Approximately 10 milliliters of peripheral blood were collected from each donor into EDTA-treated Vacutainer tubes. Ficoll-Paque density-gradient centrifugation was used to isolate PBMCs, with at least 6.5 million obtained per sample. Trizol reagent was used to extract total RNA from the PBMCs, yielding at least 6 micrograms per sample. For every donor, flow cytometry on a PBMC aliquot measured the percentage of naive CD45RAhigh/CD27high T cells. The CDR3 spans 13 residues, from the cysteine through the phenylalanine. Kept here is only the CDR3 DNA, which spans 39 bases and is read in frame from base 1. CDR1 is given as MGHRA and CDR2 as YSYEKL, both from the germline V gene.

Library preparation was by 5' RACE. The sequencer listed for this sample is Illumina HiSeq 2500. A second PCR of about 6 to 12 cycles was run with a J-beta primer mix and a sample-barcoded 5' primer. A unique molecular identifier was introduced onto each TCR beta cDNA molecule by a template-switch 5' adaptor carrying 12 random nucleotides. At least 3 million CDR3-containing paired-end reads were obtained from each sample. The Mint cDNA synthesis kit, primed by a TRBC-specific oligonucleotide, was used to synthesize first-strand cDNA from all RNA. All cDNA was treated with uracil-DNA glycosylase and then went through a first 18-cycle PCR with the universal primers M1SS and BC2_uni_R. Under the source paper's analysis protocol: Each sample was normalized by randomly selecting 1 million high-quality reads, each carrying a distinct molecular identifier. Instead of being binned into consensus sequences, reads with shared molecular identifiers were discarded. MiTCR, run with a Q25 quality threshold and the strictest error-elimination algorithm, handled CDR3 identification, clonotype clustering and error correction. A nonparametric unseen species model with Euler transformation was used to estimate lower-bound total TCR beta diversity. In TCRdb, the public reads were trimmed at Q25 with fastp and aligned with MiXCR, with productive beta chains retained. Entries that share a CDR3 protein sequence are merged under the most common genes and DNA. The V and J calls reflect TCRdb's pipeline rather than the authors' work. The sample table records roughly 700,000 distinct CDR3 sequences; roughly 25% of these occur just once. The ten largest account for roughly 9% of the sample.

The sample also formed part of further work on T cells of mothers and their children. Per the second study: Donors were nine systemically healthy Caucasian individuals: three mothers and their six children. cDNA synthesis used all of the extracted RNA, with 1.5 ug of RNA in each 15 ul reaction. In the second PCR, sample barcodes and 2-4 random nucleotides were introduced via the M1S primer. Each mother yielded over 9.5 million TCR beta CDR3 reads and each child some 3 million reads. TCR recombination output is similarly shaped by thymic selection in related and unrelated pairs, with a minor effect exerted by inherited differences. Normalized repertoire overlap was always slightly but never significantly higher in related than unrelated mother-child pairs. No persistent microchimeric T cell clones were detected, at a sensitivity of roughly 93 clones per million clonotypes. In the study, deep NGS was used to compare the TCR beta repertoires of mothers and children, and features distinguishing related mother-child pairs from unrelated individuals were sought. On average, the children were approximately 11 +/- 4 years old, while the mothers were around 42 +/- 4 years old. Libraries were sequenced on Illumina HiSeq 2000 with 100+100 nt paired-end reads after adapter ligation with NEBNext reagents. Mother and child libraries were prepared a month apart and sequenced in separate runs to prevent cross-contamination. Each donor had between about 450,000 and 2,200,000 distinct TCR beta clonotypes identified. Naive TCR beta clonotypes were estimated from low-frequency clonotypes matched to each donor's FACS-determined naive share, without sorting.

Recombination linked TRBV4-1 to TRBJ2-1, with TRBD1 as a weak D call on 6 bases. The J call is doubtful: the DNA matches TRBJ2-7 better. This sequence was found in a boy younger than 18 in good health. Source material: blood. The CDR3 protein: CASSTPTGSEQYF. The DNA reads as follows: TGCGCCAGCAGCACCCCGACAGGATCCGAGCAGTACTTC.